The clone carrying this T cell receptor beta chain was picked up many times. Its specificity is unknown. The V gene's germline CDR1 is GTSNPN and CDR2 SVGIG (reference sequence). The V end was cut by 3 bases, the J end by 0 bases, with 15 bases between. This CDR3 has 15 residues. Synthesis of cDNA used 5'RACE (with 10-nucleotide random UMIs). From 15-18 subjects, over 170 million TCR-beta sequences were obtained in each sequencing run. One entry per CDR3 protein results from TCRdb running MiXCR on the 5' RACE reads. The sample contains some 20,000 distinct CDR3 sequences, about 9.4% of which appear only once. The sample comes from a study of neurological immune-mediated disorders. Findings and caveats of the study: Expansion of TCR clones was greatest in HTLV-1-associated myelopathy and smallest in multiple sclerosis, where it fell below that of healthy controls.

Sequenced sample: PBMCs. This clonotype originated in a woman aged 60-75 years with HTLV-1-associated myelopathy (HAM/TSP). The chain joins TRBV30 to TRBJ2-7; weak D call: TRBD2 (6 bases). The CDR3 nucleotides read TGTGCCTGGAGAGGGACTTTTCTCAACTCCTACGAGCAGTACTTC. Its protein product is CAWRGTFLNSYEQYF.